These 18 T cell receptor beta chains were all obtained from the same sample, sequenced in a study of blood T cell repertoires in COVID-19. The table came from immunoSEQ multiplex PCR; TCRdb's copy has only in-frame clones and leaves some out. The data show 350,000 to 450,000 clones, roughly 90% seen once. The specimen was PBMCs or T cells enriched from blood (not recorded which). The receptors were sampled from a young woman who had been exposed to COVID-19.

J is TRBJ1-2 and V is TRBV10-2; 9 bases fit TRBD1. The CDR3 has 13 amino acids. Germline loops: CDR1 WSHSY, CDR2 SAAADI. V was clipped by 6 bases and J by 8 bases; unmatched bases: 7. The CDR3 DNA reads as TGCGCCAGCAGACCGGGACAGGGAGGGGGCTACACCTTC. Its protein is CASRPGQGGGYTF.

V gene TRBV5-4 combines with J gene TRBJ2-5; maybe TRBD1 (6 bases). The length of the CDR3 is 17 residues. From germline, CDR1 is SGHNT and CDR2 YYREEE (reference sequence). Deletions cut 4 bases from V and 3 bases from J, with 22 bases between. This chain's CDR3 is CASSLGNRAGGEETQYF. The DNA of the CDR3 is TGTGCCAGCAGCCTAGGGAACAGGGCGGGCGGAGAAGAGACCCAGTACTTC.

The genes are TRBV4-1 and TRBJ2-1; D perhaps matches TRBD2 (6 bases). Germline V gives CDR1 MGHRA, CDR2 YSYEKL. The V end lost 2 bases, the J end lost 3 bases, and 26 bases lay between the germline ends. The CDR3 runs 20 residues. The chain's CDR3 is CASSQIPSTIWRDLYNEQFF. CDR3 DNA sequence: TGCGCCAGCAGCCAAATTCCCTCTACTATCTGGCGGGACCTCTACAATGAGCAGTTCTTC.

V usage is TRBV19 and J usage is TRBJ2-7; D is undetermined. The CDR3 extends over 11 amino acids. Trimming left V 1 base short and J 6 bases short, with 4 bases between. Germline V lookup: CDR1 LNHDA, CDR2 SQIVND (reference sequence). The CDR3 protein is CASSIGAEQYF. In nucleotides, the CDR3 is TGTGCCAGTAGTATAGGGGCCGAGCAGTACTTC.

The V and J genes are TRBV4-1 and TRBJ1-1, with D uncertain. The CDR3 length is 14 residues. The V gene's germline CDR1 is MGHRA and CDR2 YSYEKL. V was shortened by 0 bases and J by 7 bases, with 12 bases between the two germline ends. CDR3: CASSQDLIPSEAFF. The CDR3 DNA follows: TGCGCCAGCAGCCAAGATTTGATTCCGAGTGAAGCTTTCTTT.

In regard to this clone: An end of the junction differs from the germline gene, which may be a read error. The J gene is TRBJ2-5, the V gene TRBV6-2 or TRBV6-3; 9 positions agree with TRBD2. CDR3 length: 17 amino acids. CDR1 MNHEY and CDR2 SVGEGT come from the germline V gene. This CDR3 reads CASSPGVAGVYQETRYF. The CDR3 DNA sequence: TGTGCCAGCAGCCCTGGGGTAGCGGGGGTTTACCAAGAGACCCGGTACTTC.

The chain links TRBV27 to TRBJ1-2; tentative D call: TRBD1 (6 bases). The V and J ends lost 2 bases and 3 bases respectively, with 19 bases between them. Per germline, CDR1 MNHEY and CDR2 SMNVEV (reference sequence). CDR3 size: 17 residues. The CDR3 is CASSLRGGEGVDYGYTF. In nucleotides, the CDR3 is TGTGCCAGCAGTTTAAGGGGTGGGGAGGGGGTTGACTATGGCTACACCTTC.

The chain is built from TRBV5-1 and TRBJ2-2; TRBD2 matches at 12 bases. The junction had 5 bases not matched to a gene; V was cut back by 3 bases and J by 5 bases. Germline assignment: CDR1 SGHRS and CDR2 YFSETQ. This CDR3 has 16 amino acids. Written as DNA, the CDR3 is TGCGCCAGCAGCTCCTTACTAGCGGGAGGAACCGGGGAGCTGTTTTTT. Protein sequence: CASSSLLAGGTGELFF.

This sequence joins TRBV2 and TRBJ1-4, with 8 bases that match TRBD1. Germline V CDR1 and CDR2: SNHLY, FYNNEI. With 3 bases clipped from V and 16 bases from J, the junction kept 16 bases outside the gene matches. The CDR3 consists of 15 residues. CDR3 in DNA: TGTGCCAGCAGTGACGGGGACAGGACCTTTTCGGGATGGTTTTTT. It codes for CASSDGDRTFSGWFF.

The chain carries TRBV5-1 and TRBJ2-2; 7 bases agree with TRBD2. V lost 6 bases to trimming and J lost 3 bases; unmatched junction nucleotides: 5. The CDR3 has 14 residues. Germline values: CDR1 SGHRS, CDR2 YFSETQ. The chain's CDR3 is CASMQRGDTGELFF. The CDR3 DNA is TGCGCCAGCATGCAACGGGGGGACACCGGGGAGCTGTTTTTT.

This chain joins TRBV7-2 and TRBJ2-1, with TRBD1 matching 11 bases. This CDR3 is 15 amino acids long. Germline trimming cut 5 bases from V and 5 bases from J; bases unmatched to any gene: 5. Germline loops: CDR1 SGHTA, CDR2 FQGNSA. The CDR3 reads CASSGRDRGDNEQFF. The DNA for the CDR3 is TGTGCCAGCAGCGGCCGGGACAGGGGGGACAATGAGCAGTTCTTC.

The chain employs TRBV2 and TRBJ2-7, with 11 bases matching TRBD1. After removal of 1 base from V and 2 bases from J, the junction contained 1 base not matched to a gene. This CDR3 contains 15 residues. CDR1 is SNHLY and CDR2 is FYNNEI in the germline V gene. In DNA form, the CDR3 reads TGTGCCAGCAGTGAAGGGACAGGGGGCCCCTACGAGCAGTACTTC. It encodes CASSEGTGGPYEQYF.

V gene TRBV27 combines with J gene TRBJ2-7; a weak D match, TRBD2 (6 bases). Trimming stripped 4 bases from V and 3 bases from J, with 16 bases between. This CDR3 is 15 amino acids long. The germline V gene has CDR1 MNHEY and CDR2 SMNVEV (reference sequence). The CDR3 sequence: CASSSAAGSIYEQYF. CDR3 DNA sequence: TGTGCCAGCAGTTCGGCAGCCGGGAGTATCTACGAGCAGTACTTC.

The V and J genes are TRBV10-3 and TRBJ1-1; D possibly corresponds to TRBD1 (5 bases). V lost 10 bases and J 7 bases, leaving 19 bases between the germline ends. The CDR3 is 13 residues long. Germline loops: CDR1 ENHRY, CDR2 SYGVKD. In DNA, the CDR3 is TGTGCCAGCACGGGGGAGACAGACAATGAAGCTTTCTTT. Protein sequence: CASTGETDNEAFF.

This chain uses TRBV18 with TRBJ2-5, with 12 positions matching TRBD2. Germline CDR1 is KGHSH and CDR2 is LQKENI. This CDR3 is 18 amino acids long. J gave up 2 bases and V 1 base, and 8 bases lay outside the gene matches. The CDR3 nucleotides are TGTGCCAGCTCACCACTACCGTCTAGCGGGGGGGCACAAGAGACCCAGTACTTC. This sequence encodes CASSPLPSSGGAQETQYF.

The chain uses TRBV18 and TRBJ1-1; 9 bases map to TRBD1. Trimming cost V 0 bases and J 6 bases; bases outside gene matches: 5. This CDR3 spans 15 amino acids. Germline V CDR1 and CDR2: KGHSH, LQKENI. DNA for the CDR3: TGTGCCAGCTCACCACCCATGGGACAGGGAGCTGAAGCTTTCTTT. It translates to CASSPPMGQGAEAFF.

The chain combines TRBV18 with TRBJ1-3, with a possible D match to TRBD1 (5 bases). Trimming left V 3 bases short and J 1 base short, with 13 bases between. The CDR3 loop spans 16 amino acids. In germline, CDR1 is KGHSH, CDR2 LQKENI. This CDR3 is CASSPRGTDSGNTIYF. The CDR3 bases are TGTGCCAGCTCACCCCGAGGGACTGATTCTGGAAACACCATATATTTT.

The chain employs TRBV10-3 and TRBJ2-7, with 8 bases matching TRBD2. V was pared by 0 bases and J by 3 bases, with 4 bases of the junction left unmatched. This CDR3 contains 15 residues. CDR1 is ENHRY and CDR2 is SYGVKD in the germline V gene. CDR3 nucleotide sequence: TGTGCCATCAGTGAGTCGCAGAGCGGGAGCTACGAGCAGTACTTC. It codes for CAISESQSGSYEQYF.